The sequence of this T cell receptor beta chain was determined in a study of T-cell memory formation after mild COVID-19. It was 5'RACE with constant-segment primers that produced the TCR alpha and TCR beta cDNA libraries, which carried sample barcodes and UMIs. TCRdb passed the 5' RACE reads through MiXCR, listing each CDR3 protein once. The data show 430,000 or so distinct CDR3 sequences, with roughly 25% seen just once and 9.5% to 15% held by the top ten. The length of the CDR3 is 14 residues. In its sample, this clonotype was seen once. Material: PBMCs or a T cell subset sorted from them (not recorded which). This chain links TRBV12-3 or TRBV12-4 with TRBJ1-2; unclear D gene. The sequence was obtained from an adult woman who had mild COVID-19 (a few samples of this study predate the infection). Cell type and time point are not known. CDR3 bases: TGTGCTGGACCGGGGTCGAAGTCTAACTATGGCTACACCTTC. Protein: CAGPGSKSNYGYTF.